The T cell receptor beta chain described here comes from a study of beta chain features in type 1 diabetes. Regarding the study as a whole: In these data, an HLA type influence on TCRB rearrangement remained unresolved. Researchers report that Type 1 diabetes patients had moderately but significantly shorter TCRB CDR3s across all four CD4+ subsets.

CDR3 size: 13 residues. V was trimmed by 7 bases and J by 2 bases, leaving 10 bases between them. In germline, CDR1 is MNHEY, CDR2 SVGAGI. Cells sorted by CD45RO/CCR7/CD25/CD127/CD95/CD27 comprised CD4+ naive, central memory, regulatory and stem cell-like memory cells. This clone has more than one count but fewer than ten. What it binds is not known. Isolated RNA was reverse transcribed in full, so expressed TCRB transcripts were sequenced. Some clones are missing from TCRdb's copy, which holds only in-frame ones; the method was immunoSEQ multiplex PCR. The sample shows 600,000 to 700,000 clones, around 12% of them seen only once.

This TCR was recovered from a young man with type 1 diabetes. Sequencing was done on a sample of naive CD4+ T cells from blood. The V and J genes are TRBV6-5 and TRBJ2-3; no clear D gene. The CDR3 region is CASTGLLTDTQYF. The CDR3 DNA follows: TGTGCCAGCACAGGCCTTCTCACAGATACGCAGTATTTT.